This T cell receptor beta chain comes out of a study of T cells in localized non-small cell lung cancer. Findings and caveats of the study: Density of T cells in blood, when higher, went with longer overall survival. Adjacent lung had a median approximately 57 of the 100 largest tumor clones. Among the tissues sampled, uninvolved adjacent lung had the highest T cell clonality, above tumor. Multi-region tumor sequencing was not done, so intratumor heterogeneity could not be excluded.

Details on this clone: Antigen: not known.

This CDR3 comprises 16 residues. V was clipped by 4 bases and J by 6 bases, with 19 bases between them. Germline assignment: CDR1 MNHNS and CDR2 SASEGT. Assay: immunoSEQ multiplex PCR; the TCRdb copy retains only in-frame clones and omits some. The table records tens of thousands of clones, 75% to 90% of them present only once. The material sequenced was peripheral blood, taken before any cancer treatment. This sequence originates from a woman aged 40 to 75 with stage I lung adenocarcinoma. The rearrangement uses TRBV6-1 and TRBJ1-5; weak D call: TRBD1 (5 bases). The CDR3 here is CASSVVRGDRTQPQHF. The CDR3 DNA reads as TGTGCCAGCAGTGTGGTAAGAGGGGATCGAACTCAGCCCCAGCATTTT.